Listed below are T cell receptor beta chains from one sample, sequenced in a study of beta chain features in type 1 diabetes. Profiled with immunoSEQ multiplex PCR; TCRdb holds only in-frame clones, not every one. The sample lists approximately 470,000 clones, approximately 31% seen once, with about 0.06% in the top ten. Source material: naive CD4+ T cells from blood. The receptors here all came from a man aged 18 to 35 in good health. The CDR3 runs from the conserved cysteine through the conserved F or W. A D gene is named only where the DNA matches it firmly. The size of a clone is reported for some rows only, either as once, few or many, or as a class for expanded clones.

j_call | v_call | d_call | clone_size | cdr3_nt | cdr3_aa
TRBJ2-1 | TRBV5-4 | - | - | TGTGCCAGCAGCTTGTATGGCCGCAGCTCCTACAATGAGCAGTTCTTC | CASSLYGRSSYNEQFF
TRBJ2-5 | TRBV5-1 | TRBD1 | - | TGCGCCAGCAGCTCCTCGACAGGGGGCAGAGAGACCCAGTACTTC | CASSSSTGGRETQYF
TRBJ2-2 | TRBV29-1 | - | few | TGCAGCGTTGGGCCGGGGGGCCCAGCCGGGGAGCTGTTTTTT | CSVGPGGPAGELFF
TRBJ2-1 | TRBV29-1 | - | few | TGCAGCGTTGAGCTGGCGGATTCCTACAATGAGCAGTTCTTC | CSVELADSYNEQFF
TRBJ2-7 | TRBV10-3 | TRBD1 | few | TGTGCCATCAGTGCACCGGGACAGGGGAACTACGAGCAGTACTTC | CAISAPGQGNYEQYF
TRBJ2-3 | TRBV7-8 | - | - | TGTGCCAGCAGCCCTCGGAGGATATTTCTGGTCACAGATACGCAGTATTTT | CASSPRRIFLVTDTQYF
TRBJ2-7 | TRBV29-1 | TRBD1 | - | TGCAGCGGAATGGACAGGGGCTACGAGCAGTACTTC | CSGMDRGYEQYF
TRBJ2-1 | TRBV9 | TRBD2 | - | TGTGCCAGCAGCGTAGGACTAGCGGCTTCCTACAATGAGCAGTTCTTC | CASSVGLAASYNEQFF
TRBJ2-4 | TRBV4-3 | TRBD1 | few | TGCGCCAGCAGCCAGGGACAGGGGTCCATTCAGTACTTC | CASSQGQGSIQYF
TRBJ2-6 | TRBV10-3 | TRBD1 | - | TGTGCCATCAGCCCCATGGACAGGGGAGTTTCTGGGGCCAACGTCCTGACTTTC | CAISPMDRGVSGANVLTF
TRBJ2-1 | TRBV7-2 | - | - | TGTGCCAGCAGCTTAAGTGAGCAGTTCTTC | CASSLSEQFF
TRBJ2-3 | TRBV10-3 | - | - | TGTGCCACAAACGACGGCACAGATACGCAGTATTTT | CATNDGTDTQYF
TRBJ1-1 | TRBV4-1 | TRBD1 | - | TGCGCCAGCAGACGGACAGGCGTCTCGTTAATTCCTGAAGCTTTCTTT | CASRRTGVSLIPEAFF
TRBJ2-7 | TRBV11-2 | - | - | TGTGCCAGCAGCTTACCTAGCAATCGCTACGAGCAGTACTTC | CASSLPSNRYEQYF
TRBJ2-1 | TRBV5-4 | - | - | TGTGCCAGCAGCCCGACAGTAGGGAATGAGCAGTTCTTC | CASSPTVGNEQFF
TRBJ2-1 | TRBV25-1 | TRBD2 | - | TGTGCCAGCAGGGGCGGGAGCCTCTCCTACAATGAGCAGTTCTTC | CASRGGSLSYNEQFF
TRBJ1-4 | TRBV13 | - | few | TGTGCCAGCAGCTTAGAGCGGAATGAAAAACTGTTTTTT | CASSLERNEKLFF
TRBJ2-7 | TRBV6-5 | - | - | TGTGCCAGCACCCAGGGCCCACAAGAGTACGAGCAGTACTTC | CASTQGPQEYEQYF
TRBJ1-1 | TRBV29-1 | - | - | TGCAGCGTTGATGACAGGAACACTGAAGCTTTCTTT | CSVDDRNTEAFF
TRBJ2-1 | TRBV11-2 | - | - | TGTGCCAGCAGCCTAGACGGCTTTATCAATGAGCAGTTCTTC | CASSLDGFINEQFF
TRBJ1-2 | TRBV19 | - | once | TGTGCCAGTAGTCGAGAAGGGAACTATGGCTACACCTTC | CASSREGNYGYTF
TRBJ2-1 | TRBV6-1 | TRBD2 | few | TGTGCCAGCAGTGAATCTCTCGGGGAGGGGTCCTACAATGAGCAGTTCTTC | CASSESLGEGSYNEQFF
TRBJ2-1 | TRBV7-9 | - | - | TGTGCCAGCAGCTTTCAGGGTCTGGTTGAGCAGTTCTTC | CASSFQGLVEQFF
TRBJ2-3 | TRBV29-1 | TRBD2 | - | TGCAGCGTTGATGCGGGAGCAGATACGCAGTATTTT | CSVDAGADTQYF
TRBJ1-2 | TRBV13 | - | few | TGTGCCAGCAGCTTAGAGGCCCGCTATGGCTACACCTTC | CASSLEARYGYTF
TRBJ1-2 | TRBV6-5 | TRBD1 | few | TGTGCCAGCAGCCCAACCCGGAGGGGGCGAGGCTACACCTTC | CASSPTRRGRGYTF
TRBJ2-5 | TRBV7-8 | TRBD2 | - | TGTGCCAGCAGCTTAGTAGCGGGAGGGTCTCGTGAGACCCAGTACTTC | CASSLVAGGSRETQYF
TRBJ2-3 | TRBV5-4 | TRBD2 | few | TGTGCCAGCACCCCGGGTAGCGGGAGGGCCGGAGATACGCAGTATTTT | CASTPGSGRAGDTQYF
TRBJ2-6 | TRBV25-1 | - | - | TGTGCCAGCAGTGAGACTAGAGCTTCTGGGGCCAACGTCCTGACTTTC | CASSETRASGANVLTF
TRBJ2-3 | TRBV6-5 | - | - | TGTGCCAGCAGTTACTCAAGCGGAAGCACAGATACGCAGTATTTT | CASSYSSGSTDTQYF
TRBJ2-3 | TRBV5-6 | - | - | TGTGCCAGCAGCCTCCTCACAGATACGCAGTATTTT | CASSLLTDTQYF
TRBJ1-4 | TRBV28 | - | - | TGTGCCAGCAGTTTAACGGGTCCAGCCGGGGCTTATGAAAAACTGTTTTTT | CASSLTGPAGAYEKLFF
TRBJ2-2 | TRBV18 | TRBD1 | few | TGTGCCAGCTCACCACGACAGGGGAACACCGGGGAGCTGTTTTTT | CASSPRQGNTGELFF
TRBJ2-1 | TRBV5-1 | - | - | TGCGCCAGCAGCTTGGTTTTCAGAAACTACAATGAGCAGTTCTTC | CASSLVFRNYNEQFF
TRBJ2-7 | TRBV11-2 | - | - | TGTGCCAGCAGCCTGGGGACGGTCCTCCTCTACGAGCAGTACTTC | CASSLGTVLLYEQYF
TRBJ2-1 | TRBV4-3 | TRBD1 | few | TGCGCCAGCAGCCAGGAGACAGGGGACCTTTACAATGAGCAGTTCTTC | CASSQETGDLYNEQFF
TRBJ1-2 | TRBV7-9 | - | - | TGTGCCAGCAGCTTTGTGTCGGATGGCTACACCTTC | CASSFVSDGYTF
TRBJ2-1 | TRBV30 | TRBD2 | - | TGTGCCTGGGGGGGACTAGCGGGAAGGGTGGTCAATGAGCAGTTCTTC | CAWGGLAGRVVNEQFF
TRBJ2-4 | TRBV5-4 | - | few | TGTGCCAGCAGCCCTCATGGGACCGTAGCCAAAAACATTCAGTACTTC | CASSPHGTVAKNIQYF
TRBJ2-3 | TRBV5-1 | TRBD2 | few | TGCGCCAGCAGCGACAGCGGGACGAGGGCAGATACGCAGTATTTT | CASSDSGTRADTQYF
TRBJ2-1 | TRBV6-1 | - | - | TGTGCCAGCAGTGAGGGCCTATACAATGAGCAGTTCTTC | CASSEGLYNEQFF
TRBJ2-3 | TRBV5-1 | - | - | TGCGCCAGCAGCTTGGCCAAAGACACAGATACGCAGTATTTT | CASSLAKDTDTQYF
TRBJ2-1 | TRBV18 | - | - | TGTGCCAGCTCACCGGAAATGGTGGGTGTCTACAATGAGCAGTTCTTC | CASSPEMVGVYNEQFF